This TCR beta chain was identified in a study of cytomegalovirus exposure and HLA in healthy donors. PCR amplification relied on 60 Vbeta primers (plus 13 Jbeta primers). Sequencing used immunoSEQ multiplex PCR; TCRdb keeps in-frame clones, though not all of them. The table records about 140,000 clones, 70% to 80% of them present only once. The CDR3 extends over 16 amino acids. In germline, CDR1 is SGHTA, CDR2 FQGNSA. The V and J ends lost 1 base and 3 bases, in that order; junction bases with no gene match: 6. The sequencing input was PBMCs. The sequence was collected from a female donor in good health and CMV-seropositive. V and J are TRBV7-2 and TRBJ1-5; the match to TRBD1 covers 7 bases. The CDR3 DNA reads as TGTGCCAGCAGCTTAGGGACAGGTCTCTTCAATCAGCCCCAGCATTTT. The encoded protein is CASSLGTGLFNQPQHF.